Sequencing of this T cell receptor beta chain was carried out in a study of early T cells in non-severe SARS-CoV-2 infection. General study points: In VDJdb matching, anti-spike CD8 responses were favored while private and CD4 specificities went missing.

The V and J ends lost 4 bases and 8 bases respectively, with 12 bases between them. CDR3 length: 13 amino acids. This clonotype appeared many times. What it binds is unknown. Individual cDNA molecules carried attached unique molecular identifiers. TCRdb used MiXCR to reprocess the 5' RACE reads, holding one entry per CDR3 protein. The sample consists of 20,000 to 25,000 distinct CDR3 sequences, over 4% of them appearing once. Sequencing was performed on whole blood. The chain links TRBV12-3 or TRBV12-4 to TRBJ1-5; D remains unclear. The source is an adult who was a healthcare worker with PCR-confirmed SARS-CoV-2 infection or an uninfected control (not recorded which). The CDR3 reads CASSSGEWEPQHF. CDR3 nucleotides: TGTGCCAGCAGTTCGGGAGAGTGGGAGCCCCAGCATTTT.